These T cell receptor beta chains were read from a single sample in a study of blood T cell repertoires in COVID-19. Measured with immunoSEQ multiplex PCR; TCRdb has only the in-frame clones, and not every one. In the table there are about 140,000 clones, 80% to 90% of which are singletons. Sequenced material: peripheral blood. Every receptor here comes from a woman of 80 years or more with acute or convalescent COVID-19. Each CDR3 is given with its conserved first and last residue. D genes are given only for firm matches. Size tells how often a clone was seen (once, few, many) or the class of an expanded clone, and some rows leave it out.

>TRBD1|TRBV4-3|15|TRBJ1-2|.
TGCGCCAGCAGCCAAAGGGACAGAGCTAACTATGGCTACACCTTC
CASSQRDRANYGYTF
>.|TRBV30|13|TRBJ1-1|.
TGTGCCTGGACCCCGGGACACCCTTCCGGAGCTTTCTTT
CAWTPGHPSGAFF
>TRBD2|TRBV7-2|16|TRBJ2-1|.
TGTGCCAGCAGCTTAGCTTATAGCGGGGCCTACAATGAGCAGTTCTTC
CASSLAYSGAYNEQFF
>.|TRBV27|14|TRBJ1-4|few
TGTGCCAGCAGCTTACAGGCAACTAATGAAAAACTGTTTTTT
CASSLQATNEKLFF
>TRBD1|TRBV6-5|14|TRBJ1-5|.
TGTGCCAGCAGGGGGACAGGGGCGGGCCAGCCCCAGCATTTT
CASRGTGAGQPQHF
>TRBD1|TRBV19|16|TRBJ1-1|.
TGTGCCAGTAGTATCGGACAGGGTCTTCGGTACACTGAAGCTTTCTTT
CASSIGQGLRYTEAFF
>.|TRBV18|14|TRBJ1-2|.
TGTGCCAGCTCACCCGACCGGGACACGGGCGGCTACACCTTC
CASSPDRDTGGYTF
>TRBD2|TRBV18|15|TRBJ2-1|.
TGTGCCAGCTCACCACCGGGACTAGCCGGGAATGAGCAGTTCTTC
CASSPPGLAGNEQFF
>.|TRBV5-1|13|TRBJ1-1|.
TGCGCCAGCAGCTTGCAGGAGAACACTGAAGCTTTCTTT
CASSLQENTEAFF
>.|TRBV9|15|TRBJ1-1|once
TGTGCCAGCAGCAAATCCGGGACTATGAACACTGAAGCTTTCTTT
CASSKSGTMNTEAFF
>TRBD1|TRBV5-1|15|TRBJ1-4|.
TGCGCCAGCAGCTTGGGGGACAGGGGGCTTGAAAAACTGTTTTTT
CASSLGDRGLEKLFF
>.|TRBV15|13|TRBJ2-5|.
TGTGCCACCAGCAGAGAGGAGAGAGAGACCCAGTACTTC
CATSREERETQYF
>TRBD1|TRBV20-1|15|TRBJ1-1|once
TGCAGTGCAAGTATGACCGGGACAGGGGGATCAATAGCTTTCTTT
CSASMTGTGGSIAFF
>.|TRBV6-1|14|TRBJ1-1|.
TGTGCCAGCAGTGACCCGACAATGAACACTGAAGCTTTCTTT
CASSDPTMNTEAFF
>.|TRBV11-2|15|TRBJ1-2|.
TGTGCCAGCAGCCTAGCCGAAATGACTCTATATGGCTACACCTTC
CASSLAEMTLYGYTF
>TRBD1|TRBV15|14|TRBJ1-2|.
TGTGCCACCAGACCGGACAGGGGCGGATTTGGCTACACCTTC
CATRPDRGGFGYTF
>.|TRBV6-5|13|TRBJ1-1|.
TGTGCCAGCAACCTGAGCCCAATCGCTGAAGCTTTCTTT
CASNLSPIAEAFF
>.|TRBV7-8|15|TRBJ1-1|.
TGTGCCAGCAGCGCAGGGGTTAACATGAACACTGAAGCTTTCTTT
CASSAGVNMNTEAFF
>.|TRBV27|14|TRBJ1-1|.
TGTGCCAGCAGTTTGAACAGTTACCTGCTAGAAGCTTTCTTT
CASSLNSYLLEAFF
>TRBD1|TRBV19|16|TRBJ1-2|.
TGTGCCAGTAGTACTCCGGGACAGGGGGCTGGCTATGGCTACACCTTC
CASSTPGQGAGYGYTF
>.|TRBV6-2/TRBV6-3|12|TRBJ2-4|.
TGTGCCAGCAGTACTGGTTACGACATTCAGTACTTC
CASSTGYDIQYF
>.|TRBV12-3/TRBV12-4|13|TRBJ2-5|.
TGTGCCAGCAGTCCACAGGTTCAAGAGACCCAGTACTTC
CASSPQVQETQYF
>TRBD1|TRBV5-1|16|TRBJ2-1|.
TGCGCCAGCAGCTACAGACCCGGGACAGGGAGGAATGAGCAGTTCTTC
CASSYRPGTGRNEQFF
>.|TRBV5-1|15|TRBJ2-1|.
TGCGCCAGCAGCCCCGAAGACAGGGGAGGGAATGAGCAGTTCTTC
CASSPEDRGGNEQFF
>TRBD1|TRBV6-5|13|TRBJ2-2|.
TGTGCCAGCAGGACAGGGGCGGCCGGGGAGCTGTTTTTT
CASRTGAAGELFF
>TRBD1|TRBV6-2/TRBV6-3|14|TRBJ1-2|.
TGTGCCAGCAGTTCCCCCAGGGGGCGGTTTGGCTACACCTTC
CASSSPRGRFGYTF
>TRBD1|TRBV6-5|14|TRBJ1-2|.
TGTGCCAGCAGTTTCAGGGGGCCGAACTATGGCTACACCTTC
CASSFRGPNYGYTF
>TRBD1|TRBV14|12|TRBJ2-3|.
TGTGCCAGCAGCCAATTACAGGGGGGACAGTATTTT
CASSQLQGGQYF
>TRBD1|TRBV5-1|15|TRBJ2-5|.
TGCGCCAGCAACTACGGGACAGGGCTTCAAGAGACCCAGTACTTC
CASNYGTGLQETQYF
>TRBD1|TRBV5-1|13|TRBJ1-3|.
TGCGCCAGTCGGACAGGGGACGGAAACACCATATATTTT
CASRTGDGNTIYF
>TRBD1|TRBV2|14|TRBJ1-5|.
TGTGCCAGCAGTAGGGACAGGGGACTAAAGCCCCAGCATTTT
CASSRDRGLKPQHF
>.|TRBV2|15|TRBJ1-6|.
TGTGCCAGCAGTGAAGAATCCCTTTCGAGGCCACCCCTCCACTTT
CASSEESLSRPPLHF
>TRBD1|TRBV7-2|15|TRBJ1-4|.
TGTGCCAGCAGCTCGAGGACAGGTAGAGGTGAAAAACTGTTTTTT
CASSSRTGRGEKLFF
>TRBD2|TRBV7-7|15|TRBJ2-5|.
TGTGCTAGCAGCTTTAGCGGGGGGCCCCAAGAGACCCAGTACTTC
CASSFSGGPQETQYF
>TRBD1|TRBV14|15|TRBJ1-4|.
TGTGCCAGCAGCCCCCCGGGACAGGGGGCTGAAAAACTGTTTTTT
CASSPPGQGAEKLFF
>.|TRBV10-3|13|TRBJ1-2|.
TGTGCCGGCTCCGTGGACAGTTCCCGTGGCTACACCTTC
CAGSVDSSRGYTF
>TRBD1|TRBV30|14|TRBJ1-4|.
TGTGCCTGGGGACAGGGGGCGACTAATGAAAAACTGTTTTTT
CAWGQGATNEKLFF